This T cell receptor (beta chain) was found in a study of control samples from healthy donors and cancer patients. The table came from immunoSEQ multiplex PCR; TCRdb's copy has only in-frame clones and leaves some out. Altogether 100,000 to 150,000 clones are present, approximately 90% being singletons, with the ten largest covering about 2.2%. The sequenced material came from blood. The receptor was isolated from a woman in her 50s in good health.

CDR3 bases: TGTGCCAGCAGCTTGGAGAGGGCCGTGGGTGAGCAGTACTTC. Amino acids: CASSLERAVGEQYF. This rearrangement joins TRBV5-4 to TRBJ2-7, with D possibly being TRBD2 (5 bases). The length of the CDR3 is 14 residues. CDR1 and CDR2 (germline): SGHNT, YYREEE (reference sequence). V was pared by 0 bases and J by 7 bases, with 14 bases between.